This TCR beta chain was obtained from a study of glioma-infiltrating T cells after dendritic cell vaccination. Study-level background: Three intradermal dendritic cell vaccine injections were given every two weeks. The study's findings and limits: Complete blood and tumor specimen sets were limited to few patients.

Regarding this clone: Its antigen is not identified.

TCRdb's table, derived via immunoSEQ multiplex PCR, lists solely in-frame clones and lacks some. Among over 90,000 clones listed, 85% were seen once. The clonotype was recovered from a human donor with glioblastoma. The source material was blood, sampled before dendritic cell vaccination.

The CDR3 region is CASRTSGGYEQYF. CDR3 bases: TGTGCCAGTCGTACTAGCGGGGGATACGAGCAGTACTTC. The rearrangement links TRBV19 to TRBJ2-7; 11 bases map to TRBD2. This CDR3 comprises 13 residues. After removal of 8 bases from V and 4 bases from J, the junction contained 4 bases not matched to a gene. Per germline, CDR1 LNHDA and CDR2 SQIVND (reference sequence).